Presented here are 19 T cell receptor beta chains from one specimen sequenced in a study of control samples from healthy donors and cancer patients. Some clones are missing from TCRdb's copy, which holds only in-frame ones; the method was immunoSEQ multiplex PCR. The data hold some 130,000 clones, with under 95% observed a single time. The specimen sequenced was blood. All receptors come from a young man in good health.

This chain uses TRBV12-5 with TRBJ1-6; D unclear. Per germline, CDR1 LGHNT and CDR2 FRNRAP. The CDR3 has 12 amino acids. The V and J ends lost 4 bases and 7 bases respectively, with 5 bases between them. The CDR3 region has the DNA TGTGCTAGTGGTTGGATGAATTCACCCCTCCACTTT. It specifies CASGWMNSPLHF.

In regard to this clone: Mismatch with germline at one junction end may stem from a read error. This chain uses TRBV6-6 with TRBJ2-7; D not certain. CDR3 size: 13 residues. Germline loops: CDR1 MNHNY, CDR2 SVGAGI (reference sequence). CDR3 DNA sequence: TGTGCCAGCAGTTACTTCACCGCCTATGAGCAGTACTTC. It specifies CASSYFTAYEQYF.

Only one count was recorded for this clone. The chain uses TRBV7-2 and TRBJ1-5; possible D gene TRBD1, 6 bases. The CDR3 extends over 15 amino acids. The germline V gene has CDR1 SGHTA and CDR2 FQGNSA. V lost 5 bases and J 2 bases, leaving 13 bases between the germline ends. CDR3 in amino acids: CASSVSAGGNQPQHF. DNA of the CDR3: TGTGCCAGCAGCGTAAGCGCAGGGGGCAATCAGCCCCAGCATTTT.

The V call is TRBV5-1, the J call TRBJ1-1; 7 bases align to TRBD1. The ends lost 2 bases at V and 4 bases at J; junction bases unmatched: 5. Germline CDR1 is SGHRS and CDR2 is YFSETQ. The CDR3 runs 14 residues. As DNA, the CDR3 is TGCGCCAGCAGCTTACAGGGGTTCGCCACTGAAGCTTTCTTT. Translating gives CASSLQGFATEAFF.

The chain recombines TRBV30 with TRBJ1-6; D is unresolved. This CDR3 is built from 16 residues. CDR1 is GTSNPN and CDR2 is SVGIG in the germline V gene (reference sequence). V lost 0 bases to trimming and J lost 4 bases, with 13 bases between them. The CDR3 loop is CAWSVGSSLYNSPLHF. The CDR3 DNA sequence: TGTGCCTGGAGTGTAGGTTCAAGCCTATATAATTCACCCCTCCACTTT.

The CDR3 spells CASGHELRYNSPLHF. The CDR3, as DNA: TGTGCTAGTGGCCATGAACTTAGGTATAATTCACCCCTCCACTTT. This sequence joins TRBV12-5 and TRBJ1-6; D gene unclear. The CDR3 runs 15 residues. Germline CDR1 LGHNT, CDR2 FRNRAP. Trimming removed 6 bases at V and 4 bases at J, with 13 bases between.

The chain employs TRBV27 and TRBJ2-7; the D gene is possibly TRBD1 (5 bases). The CDR3 consists of 13 residues. V lost 4 bases to trimming and J lost 2 bases, with 9 bases between them. Germline-derived CDR1 and CDR2 are MNHEY and SMNVEV (reference sequence). The CDR3: CASSSGRAYEQYF. For the CDR3, the DNA is TGTGCCAGCAGTTCCGGCAGGGCCTACGAGCAGTACTTC.

The CDR3 region is CASSVAGGWNEQFF. CDR3 coding DNA: TGTGCCAGCAGCGTAGCCGGGGGGTGGAATGAGCAGTTCTTC. The V and J genes are TRBV9 and TRBJ2-1, with 7 bases aligning to TRBD2. The J segment lost 7 bases and the V segment lost 0 bases, leaving 4 bases of the junction unmatched. Germline V gene lookup returns CDR1 SGDLS and CDR2 YYNGEE. This CDR3 is 14 amino acids long.

The CDR3 here is CASSLRGFTYEQYF. The DNA of the CDR3 is TGTGCCAGTAGTCTCAGGGGGTTCACCTACGAGCAGTACTTC. V usage is TRBV19 and J usage is TRBJ2-7, with 7 positions matching TRBD1. V lost 5 bases, J lost 2 bases, and 6 bases stayed unmatched. The CDR3 extends over 14 amino acids. The germline V gene encodes CDR1 LNHDA and CDR2 SQIVND (reference sequence).

This chain connects TRBV11-2 to TRBJ1-2, with D tentatively TRBD1 (5 bases). Germline CDR1 reads SGHAT; CDR2 reads FQNNGV. Trimming left V 6 bases short and J 2 bases short, with 16 bases between. The CDR3 extends over 15 amino acids. CDR3 protein: CASRRSYRKNYGYTF. In nucleotides, the CDR3 is TGTGCCAGCAGACGTAGTTACAGGAAAAACTATGGCTACACCTTC.

The genes are TRBV12-3 or TRBV12-4 and TRBJ2-4; D is tentatively TRBD1 or TRBD2 (7 bases each). This CDR3 spans 12 amino acids. Deletions cut 6 bases from V and 8 bases from J, with 11 bases between. The CDR3 DNA follows: TGTGCCAGCAGCCCAGGGGGGGACATTCAGTACTTC. It translates to CASSPGGDIQYF.

The J gene is TRBJ1-5, the V gene TRBV4-1; 10 bases match TRBD1. The germline V gene has CDR1 MGHRA and CDR2 YSYEKL. After removal of 1 base from V and 5 bases from J, the junction contained 8 bases not matched to a gene. The CDR3 sequence is 17 residues long. The CDR3 DNA is TGCGCCAGCAGCCAAGGGTATGCCGGGACAGGGGATCAGCCCCAGCATTTT. It encodes CASSQGYAGTGDQPQHF.

This chain connects TRBV20-1 to TRBJ2-7; D is possibly TRBD1 or TRBD2 (5 bases each). Trimming pared 3 bases from V and 3 bases from J, leaving 12 bases between. CDR1 is DFQATT, CDR2 SNEGSKA, per germline (reference sequence). CDR3 length: 13 residues. CDR3 sequence: CSASGVGDYEQYF. Here the CDR3 DNA reads TGCAGTGCTAGTGGAGTGGGGGACTACGAGCAGTACTTC.

The chain links TRBV10-1 to TRBJ1-1; TRBD1 is a possible D gene (6 bases). Trimming left V 2 bases short and J 6 bases short, with 13 bases between. CDR3 length equals 14 residues. Germline-derived CDR1 and CDR2 are WNHNN and SYGVQD (reference sequence). The CDR3 loop is CASSEGRGAAEAFF. The CDR3 DNA sequence: TGCGCCAGCAGTGAGGGCAGGGGAGCCGCTGAAGCTTTCTTT.

The V call is TRBV6-6, the J call TRBJ2-1; no clear D. V lost 0 bases to trimming and J lost 13 bases, with 10 bases between them. CDR3 size: 12 residues. CDR1 is MNHNY and CDR2 is SVGAGI in the germline V gene (reference sequence). CDR3 in amino acids: CASSYSQYSQFF. The CDR3 coding sequence is TGTGCCAGCAGTTACTCACAGTACTCACAGTTCTTC.

The rearrangement uses TRBV6-1 and TRBJ1-2; no clear D. From germline, CDR1 is MNHNS and CDR2 SASEGT. The ends were cut back, 0 bases at V and 4 bases at J, with 9 bases in the middle. This CDR3 has 14 amino acids. The DNA of the CDR3 is TGTGCCAGCAGTGAAGCTCGGCAGGCCTATGGCTACACCTTC. Encoded protein: CASSEARQAYGYTF.

The rearrangement joins TRBV27 to TRBJ1-5; D might be TRBD1 (5 bases). The CDR3 is 15 amino acids. V was shortened by 1 base and J by 4 bases, with 11 bases between the two germline ends. The germline V gene has CDR1 MNHEY and CDR2 SMNVEV (reference sequence). As DNA, the CDR3 is TGTGCCAGCAGTTTATGGGGTCGGGGGAATCAGCCCCAGCATTTT. As protein: CASSLWGRGNQPQHF.

V gene TRBV10-2 combines with J gene TRBJ1-3; the D gene is possibly TRBD1 (5 bases). The germline V and J ends were trimmed by 7 bases and 0 bases, with 13 bases remaining between them. Germline V lookup: CDR1 WSHSY, CDR2 SAAADI. The CDR3 covers 15 residues. This CDR3 reads CASMLGPSSGNTIYF. The CDR3 bases are TGCGCCAGCATGTTGGGACCGAGCTCTGGAAACACCATATATTTT.

The chain links TRBV7-3 to TRBJ2-1, with a tentative D call TRBD2 (6 bases). Germline V gene sequence: CDR1 SGHTA, CDR2 FQGTGA. The length of the CDR3 is 15 residues. V shed 2 bases and J shed 6 bases, with 14 bases lying between them. CDR3 sequence (DNA): TGTGCCAGCAGCTTAGGCGGGGCGGCCCCCAATGAGCAGTTCTTC. Translated, it gives CASSLGGAAPNEQFF.